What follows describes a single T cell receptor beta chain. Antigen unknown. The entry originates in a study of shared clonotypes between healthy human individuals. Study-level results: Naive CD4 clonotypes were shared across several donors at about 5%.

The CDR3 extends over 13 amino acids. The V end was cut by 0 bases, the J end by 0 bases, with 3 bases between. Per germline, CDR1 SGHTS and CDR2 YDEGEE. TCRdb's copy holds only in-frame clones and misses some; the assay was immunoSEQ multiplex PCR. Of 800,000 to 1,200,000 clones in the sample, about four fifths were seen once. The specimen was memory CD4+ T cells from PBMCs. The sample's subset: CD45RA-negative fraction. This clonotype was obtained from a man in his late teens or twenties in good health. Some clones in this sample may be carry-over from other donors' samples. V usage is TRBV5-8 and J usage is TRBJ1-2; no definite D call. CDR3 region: CASSLGTNYGYTF. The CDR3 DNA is TGTGCCAGCAGCTTGGGAACTAACTATGGCTACACCTTC.